The rows below give T cell receptor beta chains drawn from one sample of a study of T cells after yellow fever vaccination. MiXCR, run by TCRdb on the 5' RACE reads, gives a single entry per CDR3 protein. This sample has 250,000 to 350,000 distinct CDR3 sequences, with around 6.8% found just once. Specimen: PBMCs, collected around 45 days after the first yellow fever vaccination. These receptors all come from a man aged 18 to 29 who received the YFV17D yellow fever vaccine. CDR3s include the opening cysteine and the closing phenylalanine or tryptophan. Fields, in order: clone size, J gene, V gene, D gene, CDR3 DNA, CDR3 protein. The D gene is left open where the match is weak. Where a row states a size, it is once, few, many or the class of an expanded clone; other rows omit it.

clone_size: few
j_call: TRBJ2-5
v_call: TRBV6-5
d_call: -
cdr3_nt: TGTGCCAGCAGTTACTTTCGAAGGAGGGGACTCCAAGAGACCCAGTACTTC
cdr3_aa: CASSYFRRRGLQETQYF

clone_size: few
j_call: TRBJ1-3
v_call: TRBV29-1
d_call: -
cdr3_nt: TGCAGCGTTGGAAGCACCTCTGGAAACACCATATATTTT
cdr3_aa: CSVGSTSGNTIYF

clone_size: -
j_call: TRBJ2-3
v_call: TRBV5-6
d_call: -
cdr3_nt: TGTGCCAGCAGCTGGGGACCGACTAGCACAGATACGCAGTATTTT
cdr3_aa: CASSWGPTSTDTQYF

clone_size: few
j_call: TRBJ1-1
v_call: TRBV4-2
d_call: -
cdr3_nt: TGTGCCAGCAGCCAAGAGGTAGCCGGGGCGCGCACTGAAGCTTTCTTT
cdr3_aa: CASSQEVAGARTEAFF

clone_size: many
j_call: TRBJ1-2
v_call: TRBV5-6
d_call: -
cdr3_nt: TGTGCCAGCAGCTTGGACAATAACTATGGCTACACCTTC
cdr3_aa: CASSLDNNYGYTF

clone_size: many
j_call: TRBJ2-5
v_call: TRBV7-6
d_call: -
cdr3_nt: TGTGCCAGCAGCCCCCGGGCAGGCTACCAAGAGACCCAGTACTTC
cdr3_aa: CASSPRAGYQETQYF

clone_size: many
j_call: TRBJ1-1
v_call: TRBV29-1
d_call: -
cdr3_nt: TGCAGCGTTGAATATGAGGGGGTGAACACTGAAGCTTTCTTT
cdr3_aa: CSVEYEGVNTEAFF

clone_size: many
j_call: TRBJ2-5
v_call: TRBV5-1
d_call: -
cdr3_nt: TGCGCCAGCAGCGGCTCCCCCCCTGAGACCCAGTACTTC
cdr3_aa: CASSGSPPETQYF

clone_size: few
j_call: TRBJ2-1
v_call: TRBV5-5
d_call: -
cdr3_nt: TGTGCCAGCAGCCCCAGATACTACAATGAGCAGTTCTTC
cdr3_aa: CASSPRYYNEQFF

clone_size: few
j_call: TRBJ2-3
v_call: TRBV5-6
d_call: -
cdr3_nt: TGTGCCAGCAGCAATACAGGACTACTGATGGATACGCAGTATTTT
cdr3_aa: CASSNTGLLMDTQYF

clone_size: -
j_call: TRBJ2-3
v_call: TRBV6-1
d_call: -
cdr3_nt: TGTGCCAGCAGCCCAGGACAACTATGGGATACGCAGTATTTT
cdr3_aa: CASSPGQLWDTQYF

clone_size: few
j_call: TRBJ1-6
v_call: TRBV15
d_call: -
cdr3_nt: TGTGCCACCAGCAGAGATCCTTTGGCAGGGCTTGGTTCACCCCTCCACTTT
cdr3_aa: CATSRDPLAGLGSPLHF

clone_size: few
j_call: TRBJ2-2
v_call: TRBV5-4
d_call: -
cdr3_nt: TGTGCCAGCACCAACGATATCTACACCGGGGAGCTGTTTTTT
cdr3_aa: CASTNDIYTGELFF

clone_size: few
j_call: TRBJ1-5
v_call: TRBV5-1
d_call: TRBD1
cdr3_nt: TGCGCCAGCAGCGAGGGACAGAATAGCAATCAGCCCCAGCATTTT
cdr3_aa: CASSEGQNSNQPQHF

clone_size: many
j_call: TRBJ2-7
v_call: TRBV20-1
d_call: TRBD1
cdr3_nt: TGCAGTGCCCACCGTGGGACAGGGCCCGAGCAGTACTTC
cdr3_aa: CSAHRGTGPEQYF

clone_size: many
j_call: TRBJ1-1
v_call: TRBV5-1
d_call: TRBD1
cdr3_nt: TGCGCCAGCAGCTTACAGGGGGCGAACACTGAAGCTTTCTTT
cdr3_aa: CASSLQGANTEAFF

clone_size: -
j_call: TRBJ2-1
v_call: TRBV28
d_call: -
cdr3_nt: TGTGCCAGCAGTACAGGGACTTCTCTCCGTGAGCAGTTCTTC
cdr3_aa: CASSTGTSLREQFF

clone_size: few
j_call: TRBJ2-5
v_call: TRBV12-3/TRBV12-4
d_call: TRBD1
cdr3_nt: TGTGCCAGCAGTTTCAGGGGGCAGAGAGAGACCCAGTACTTC
cdr3_aa: CASSFRGQRETQYF

clone_size: -
j_call: TRBJ1-1
v_call: TRBV15
d_call: -
cdr3_nt: TGTGCCACCAGCAGAGATCGACAGGAGAACACTGAAGCTTTCTTT
cdr3_aa: CATSRDRQENTEAFF

clone_size: -
j_call: TRBJ2-3
v_call: TRBV27
d_call: -
cdr3_nt: TGTGCCAGCACGTCTAGCAGGAACACAGATACGCAGTATTTT
cdr3_aa: CASTSSRNTDTQYF

clone_size: many
j_call: TRBJ2-5
v_call: TRBV6-2/TRBV6-3
d_call: TRBD2
cdr3_nt: TGTGCCAGCAGTTACGTCGGACTAGCGGGGGCCTCCCAAGAGACCCAGTACTTC
cdr3_aa: CASSYVGLAGASQETQYF

clone_size: many
j_call: TRBJ2-6
v_call: TRBV27
d_call: -
cdr3_nt: TGTGCCACCACTAACCGACCCTCTGGGGCCAACGTCCTGACTTTC
cdr3_aa: CATTNRPSGANVLTF

clone_size: -
j_call: TRBJ2-3
v_call: TRBV20-1
d_call: -
cdr3_nt: TGCTGTGCTATCAATCTTGGTGCGGGGTGGGTGGATACGCAGTATTTT
cdr3_aa: CCAINLGAGWVDTQYF

clone_size: many
j_call: TRBJ2-5
v_call: TRBV9
d_call: -
cdr3_nt: TGTGCCAGCAGCGTAGACGACTATCCCCAGACCCAGTACTTC
cdr3_aa: CASSVDDYPQTQYF

clone_size: few
j_call: TRBJ2-7
v_call: TRBV2
d_call: TRBD1
cdr3_nt: TGTGCCAGCAGGGCCCGGACAGGGGGATCGTACGAGCAGTACTTC
cdr3_aa: CASRARTGGSYEQYF

clone_size: -
j_call: TRBJ2-2
v_call: TRBV6-1
d_call: -
cdr3_nt: TGTGCCAGCAGTCCCATAAATTGGGCCGGGGAGCTGTTTTTT
cdr3_aa: CASSPINWAGELFF

clone_size: many
j_call: TRBJ2-5
v_call: TRBV7-3
d_call: -
cdr3_nt: TGTGCCAGCTCGGGGCAAGAGACCCAGTACTTC
cdr3_aa: CASSGQETQYF

clone_size: -
j_call: TRBJ2-3
v_call: TRBV29-1
d_call: -
cdr3_nt: TGCAGCGTTGGCCGCCAAGATACGCAGTATTTT
cdr3_aa: CSVGRQDTQYF

clone_size: few
j_call: TRBJ1-2
v_call: TRBV3-1
d_call: -
cdr3_nt: TGTGCCAGCAGCCAAGGGGCAGGGAGAGGCTACACCTTC
cdr3_aa: CASSQGAGRGYTF

clone_size: -
j_call: TRBJ2-3
v_call: TRBV29-1
d_call: TRBD2
cdr3_nt: TGCAGCGTACGCGGCGGGGGGTCAGATACGCAGTATTTT
cdr3_aa: CSVRGGGSDTQYF

clone_size: -
j_call: TRBJ2-5
v_call: TRBV20-1
d_call: -
cdr3_nt: TGCAGTGCTAGTGAGGAGTATGGGGGGGAGACCCAGTACTTC
cdr3_aa: CSASEEYGGETQYF

clone_size: -
j_call: TRBJ2-3
v_call: TRBV4-1
d_call: -
cdr3_nt: TGCGCCAGCACCCTCTCCGTTGGCGTAGCGGGCACAGATACGCAGTATTTT
cdr3_aa: CASTLSVGVAGTDTQYF

clone_size: -
j_call: TRBJ1-4
v_call: TRBV2
d_call: -
cdr3_nt: TGTGCCAGCTCGGATGAAGAGGATGAAAAACTGTTTTTT
cdr3_aa: CASSDEEDEKLFF

clone_size: many
j_call: TRBJ2-5
v_call: TRBV7-2
d_call: -
cdr3_nt: TGTGCCAGCAGCAAAGCCAGGGCGGGAGAGACCCAGTACTTC
cdr3_aa: CASSKARAGETQYF

clone_size: many
j_call: TRBJ1-2
v_call: TRBV12-3/TRBV12-4
d_call: -
cdr3_nt: TGTGCCTCCGAGCGGGCAGGGGTTGGCTACACCTTC
cdr3_aa: CASERAGVGYTF

clone_size: few
j_call: TRBJ2-1
v_call: TRBV7-9
d_call: -
cdr3_nt: TGTGCCAGCAGGCCTACAGCGGGCCCCCTGGGGAATGAGCAGTTCTTC
cdr3_aa: CASRPTAGPLGNEQFF

clone_size: few
j_call: TRBJ2-7
v_call: TRBV11-2
d_call: TRBD2
cdr3_nt: TGTGCCAGCAGACTCACTAGCGGGGTATCCTACGAGCAGTACTTC
cdr3_aa: CASRLTSGVSYEQYF

clone_size: -
j_call: TRBJ2-3
v_call: TRBV20-1
d_call: -
cdr3_nt: TGCTGTGCTAGGCGGAGCGGCGACACAGATACGCAGTATTTT
cdr3_aa: CCARRSGDTDTQYF

clone_size: -
j_call: TRBJ1-4
v_call: TRBV7-2
d_call: -
cdr3_nt: TGTGCCAGCAGCCCCAGGGGCGGGTGGGAAAAACTGTTTTTT
cdr3_aa: CASSPRGGWEKLFF

clone_size: -
j_call: TRBJ2-7
v_call: TRBV7-3
d_call: -
cdr3_nt: TGTGCCAGCAGCCGGGACGCCGGATACGAGCAGTACTTC
cdr3_aa: CASSRDAGYEQYF

clone_size: few
j_call: TRBJ1-2
v_call: TRBV16
d_call: -
cdr3_nt: TGTGCCAGCAGCCAATTGGGAGGGAACTATGGCTACACCTTC
cdr3_aa: CASSQLGGNYGYTF

clone_size: few
j_call: TRBJ1-1
v_call: TRBV7-2
d_call: -
cdr3_nt: TGTGCCAGCAGCAGCAGCGGTCTCACTGAAGCTTTCTTT
cdr3_aa: CASSSSGLTEAFF

clone_size: few
j_call: TRBJ1-1
v_call: TRBV9
d_call: -
cdr3_nt: TGTGCCAGCAGCGGGGGGTCGACAGGGAACACTGAAGCTTTCTTT
cdr3_aa: CASSGGSTGNTEAFF

clone_size: once
j_call: TRBJ2-1
v_call: TRBV7-3
d_call: -
cdr3_nt: TGTGCCAGCAGCCAAGGGGACTCCGGCAATGAGCAGTTCTTC
cdr3_aa: CASSQGDSGNEQFF

clone_size: -
j_call: TRBJ2-1
v_call: TRBV20-1
d_call: TRBD2
cdr3_nt: TGCAGTGCTAGATTCCCCCAGCGGGGATACAATGAGCAGTTCTTC
cdr3_aa: CSARFPQRGYNEQFF